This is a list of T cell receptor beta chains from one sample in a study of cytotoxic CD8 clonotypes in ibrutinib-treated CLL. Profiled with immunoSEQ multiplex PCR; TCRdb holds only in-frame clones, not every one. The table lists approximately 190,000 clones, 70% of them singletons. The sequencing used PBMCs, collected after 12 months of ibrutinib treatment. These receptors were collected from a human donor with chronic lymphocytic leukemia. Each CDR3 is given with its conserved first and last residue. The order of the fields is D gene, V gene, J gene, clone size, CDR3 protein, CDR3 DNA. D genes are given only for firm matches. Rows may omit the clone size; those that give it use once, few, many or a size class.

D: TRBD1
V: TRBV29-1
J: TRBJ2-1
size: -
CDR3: CSADTGGPYNEQFF
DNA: TGCAGCGCTGATACAGGGGGACCCTACAATGAGCAGTTCTTC

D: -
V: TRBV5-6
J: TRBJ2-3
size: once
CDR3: CASSPLSGSTDTQYF
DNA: TGTGCCAGCAGCCCCCTTAGCGGAAGCACAGATACGCAGTATTTT

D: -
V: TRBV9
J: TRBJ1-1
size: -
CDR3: CASSVGDGNTEAFF
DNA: TGTGCCAGCAGCGTAGGAGATGGGAACACTGAAGCTTTCTTT

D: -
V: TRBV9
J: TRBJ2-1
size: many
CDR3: CASSPYWSLDNEQFF
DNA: TGTGCCAGCAGCCCCTACTGGTCTTTGGACAATGAGCAGTTCTTC

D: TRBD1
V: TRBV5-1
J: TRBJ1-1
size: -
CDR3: CASSFLGTGAPHTEAFF
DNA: TGCGCCAGCAGCTTCCTCGGGACAGGGGCCCCTCACACTGAAGCTTTCTTT

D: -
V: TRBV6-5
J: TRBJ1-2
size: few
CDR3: CASSYGGQRVYGYTF
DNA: TGTGCCAGCAGTTATGGTGGACAGCGCGTCTATGGCTACACCTTC

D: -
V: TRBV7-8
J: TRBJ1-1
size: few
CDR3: CASSLVNTEAFF
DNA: TGTGCCAGCAGCTTAGTGAACACTGAAGCTTTCTTT

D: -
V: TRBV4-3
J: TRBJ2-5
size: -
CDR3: CASSQAERETQYF
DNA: TGCGCCAGCAGCCAAGCCGAACGGGAGACCCAGTACTTC

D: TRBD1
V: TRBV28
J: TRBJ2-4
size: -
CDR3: CASSRRDSPNIQYF
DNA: TGTGCCAGCAGTCGCCGGGACAGCCCAAACATTCAGTACTTC

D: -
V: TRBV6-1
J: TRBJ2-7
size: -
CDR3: CASSDLGIASYEQYF
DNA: TGTGCCAGCAGTGATCTGGGGATCGCCTCCTACGAGCAGTACTTC

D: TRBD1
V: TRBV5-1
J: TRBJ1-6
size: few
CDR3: CASSSAGQRNSPLHF
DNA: TGCGCCAGCAGCTCCGCGGGACAGCGAAATTCACCCCTCCACTTT

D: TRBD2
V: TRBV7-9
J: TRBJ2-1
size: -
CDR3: CASSSRRLAGVEQFF
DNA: TGTGCCAGCAGCTCCCGACGACTAGCGGGAGTTGAGCAGTTCTTC

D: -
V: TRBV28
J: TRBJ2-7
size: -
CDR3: CASGRGWQYF
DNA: TGTGCCAGTGGCAGGGGTTGGCAGTACTTC

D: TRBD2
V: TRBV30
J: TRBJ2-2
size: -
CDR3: CAWRLAGVTGELFF
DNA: TGTGCCTGGCGGCTAGCGGGAGTAACCGGGGAGCTGTTTTTT

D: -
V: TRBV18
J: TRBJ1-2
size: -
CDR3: CASSPPSNGNYGYTF
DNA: TGTGCCAGCTCACCACCTTCAAACGGGAACTATGGCTACACCTTC

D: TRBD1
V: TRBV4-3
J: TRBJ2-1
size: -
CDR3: CASSLRGLLGNEQFF
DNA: TGCGCCAGCAGCCTAAGGGGGCTTCTAGGCAATGAGCAGTTCTTC

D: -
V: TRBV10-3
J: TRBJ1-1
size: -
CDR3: CAIRGNTEAFF
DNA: TGTGCCATCAGGGGAAACACTGAAGCTTTCTTT

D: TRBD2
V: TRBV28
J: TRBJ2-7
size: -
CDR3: CASSSSGKATYEQYF
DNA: TGTGCCAGCAGTTCTAGCGGGAAGGCAACCTACGAGCAGTACTTC

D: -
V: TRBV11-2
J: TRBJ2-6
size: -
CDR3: CASGFGANVLTF
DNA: TGTGCCAGTGGTTTTGGGGCCAACGTCCTGACTTTC